This record covers a single T cell receptor beta chain. The identical CDR3 is also encoded by other nucleotide sequences in the sample. This record comes from a study of shared clonotypes between healthy human individuals. The wider study: Per donor, three plates held CD4 naive cells, three held CD4 memory, two held CD8 naive and one held CD8 memory.

An assay was performed, and its level was deep. Repertoires were generated with immunoSEQ multiplex PCR, while TCRdb's copy carries only in-frame clones and drops some. The table lists about a million clones, 65% to 75% of them singletons, with roughly 1.5% in the top ten. There were no recent acute infections or vaccinations among the donors, who were healthy HIV-negative adults. The study drew all its donors from Caucasian adults living in Nashville, Tennessee. This CDR3 is 15 amino acids long. V was pared by 0 bases and J by 0 bases, with 8 bases between. Germline V gene data show CDR1 as SGHRS and CDR2 as YFSETQ.

The sample taken for sequencing was memory CD4+ T cells sorted from blood. Subset noted: CD45RA-negative fraction. The TCR sequence derives from a man aged 18 to 30 in good health. The chain recombines TRBV5-1 with TRBJ2-3; possibly TRBD2 for D (5 bases). CDR3 protein: CASSLAPGSTDTQYF. CDR3 in DNA: TGCGCCAGCAGCTTGGCCCCGGGAAGCACAGATACGCAGTATTTT.